Included here is one T cell receptor (beta chain) sequence, with context. This entry belongs to a study of T cell changes during pregnancy in multiple sclerosis. Profiled with immunoSEQ multiplex PCR; TCRdb holds only in-frame clones, not every one. The table has just under 80,000 clones, around 93% seen once. V lost 6 bases, J lost 1 base, and 6 bases lay in between. The CDR3 loop spans 12 amino acids. The germline V gene has CDR1 SEHNR and CDR2 FQNEAQ (reference sequence). Sequencing was performed on peripheral blood, taken in the second trimester of pregnancy. The TCR originated in a female donor in good health, enrolled as a control in a pregnancy study. The chain couples TRBV7-9 to TRBJ1-1; D is uncertain. The CDR3 loop is CASREGNTEAFF. CDR3 DNA sequence: TGTGCCAGCAGGGAGGGGAACACTGAAGCTTTCTTT.